This TCR beta chain was sequenced for a study of cytomegalovirus exposure and HLA in healthy donors. Germline values: CDR1 LGHNA, CDR2 YSLEER. V lost 0 bases to trimming and J lost 4 bases, with 15 bases between them. This CDR3 is 16 amino acids long. Profiled with immunoSEQ multiplex PCR; TCRdb holds only in-frame clones, not every one. Of fewer than 150,000 clones in the sample, about 85% were seen once. The sample comprised PBMCs. The genes are TRBV4-3 and TRBJ1-2; tentative D call: TRBD1 (6 bases). The clonotype was recovered from a man aged 18 to 29 in good health and CMV-seropositive. This CDR3 is CASSQDVAGDPYGYTF. The CDR3, as DNA: TGCGCCAGCAGCCAAGATGTTGCAGGGGATCCCTATGGCTACACCTTC.